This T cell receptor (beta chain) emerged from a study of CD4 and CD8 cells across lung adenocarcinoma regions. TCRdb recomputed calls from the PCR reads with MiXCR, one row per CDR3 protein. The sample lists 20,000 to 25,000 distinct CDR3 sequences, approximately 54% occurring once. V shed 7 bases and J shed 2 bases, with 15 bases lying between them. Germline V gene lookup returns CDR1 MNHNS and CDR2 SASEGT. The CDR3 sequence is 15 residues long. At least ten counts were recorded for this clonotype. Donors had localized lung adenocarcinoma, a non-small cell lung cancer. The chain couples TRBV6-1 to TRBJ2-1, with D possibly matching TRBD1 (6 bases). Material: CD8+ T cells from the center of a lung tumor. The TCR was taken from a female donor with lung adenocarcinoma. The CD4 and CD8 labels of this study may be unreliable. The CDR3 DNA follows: TGTGCCAGCACCCCGGTCAGGGGCGCCTACAATGAGCAGTTCTTC. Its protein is CASTPVRGAYNEQFF.